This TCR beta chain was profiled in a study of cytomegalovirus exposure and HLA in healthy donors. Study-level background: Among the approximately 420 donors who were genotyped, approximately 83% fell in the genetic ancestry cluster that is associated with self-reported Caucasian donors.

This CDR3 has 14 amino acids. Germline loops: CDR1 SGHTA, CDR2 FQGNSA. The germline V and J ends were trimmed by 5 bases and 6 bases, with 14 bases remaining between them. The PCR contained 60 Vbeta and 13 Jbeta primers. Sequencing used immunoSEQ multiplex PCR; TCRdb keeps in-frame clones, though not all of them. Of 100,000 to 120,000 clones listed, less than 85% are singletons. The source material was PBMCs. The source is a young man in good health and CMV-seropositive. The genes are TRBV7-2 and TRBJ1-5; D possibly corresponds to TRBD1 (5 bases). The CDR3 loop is CASSPGGSGQPQHF. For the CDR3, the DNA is TGTGCCAGCAGCCCGGGGGGTTCGGGTCAGCCCCAGCATTTT.